The clone carrying this TCR beta chain was observed once. Its antigen is unknown. Other DNA sequences in the sample encode the same CDR3. This CDR3 spans 13 amino acids. CDR1 SGHRS and CDR2 YFSETQ come from the germline V gene. V gave up 0 bases and J gave up 2 bases, with 6 bases separating them. Profiled with immunoSEQ multiplex PCR; TCRdb holds only in-frame clones, not every one. The sample shows over a million clones, 98% of them seen only once. This specimen comes from a study of shared clonotypes between healthy human individuals. The study's findings and limits: In contrast to clonotypes shared by all four donors, non-shared clonotypes had lower generation probabilities. Specimens sampled were limited to blood, with tissue repertoires likely differing. When naive CD4 clonotypes were compared across four donors, approximately 5% were shared.

The rearrangement joins TRBV5-1 to TRBJ2-7; D not resolved. This receptor was identified in a man aged 25 to 40 in good health. Sequenced material: naive CD4+ T cells sorted from blood. Subset reported: CD45RA+ positively selected. For the CDR3, the DNA is TGCGCCAGCAGCTTGGCAGGCACCTACGAGCAGTACTTC. As protein: CASSLAGTYEQYF. Using reference TRBV5-1 and TRBJ2-7 for the parts outside the CDR3, the full variable domain is KAGVTQTPRYLIKTRGQQVTLSCSPISGHRSVSWYQQTPGQGLQFLFEYFSETQRNKGNFPGRFSGRQFSNSRSEMNVSTLELGDSALYLCASSLAGTYEQYFGPGTRLTVT.